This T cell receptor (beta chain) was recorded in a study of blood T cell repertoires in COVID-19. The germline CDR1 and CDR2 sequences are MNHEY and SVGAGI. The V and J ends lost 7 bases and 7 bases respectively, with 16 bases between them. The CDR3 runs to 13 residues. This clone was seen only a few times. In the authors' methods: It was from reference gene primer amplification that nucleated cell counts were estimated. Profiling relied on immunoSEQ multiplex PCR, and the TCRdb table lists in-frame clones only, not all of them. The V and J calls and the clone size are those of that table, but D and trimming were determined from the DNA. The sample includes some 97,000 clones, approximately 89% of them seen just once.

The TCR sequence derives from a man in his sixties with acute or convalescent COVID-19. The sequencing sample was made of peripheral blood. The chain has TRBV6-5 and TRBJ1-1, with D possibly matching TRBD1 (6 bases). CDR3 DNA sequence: TGTGCCAGCATCCGTACAGGGTTGGGTGAAGCTTTCTTT. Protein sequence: CASIRTGLGEAFF.